This TCR beta chain appears in the sequencing data of a study of naive and memory T cell subsets. This clonotype has a count of ten or more. CDR1 SGHTA and CDR2 FQGNSA come from the germline V gene. Trimming removed 4 bases from V and 9 bases from J, with 10 bases in between. The CDR3 covers 12 residues. Cells stained for CD3, CD4, CD8, CD45RA and CD27 were sorted into four subsets. Two oligonucleotides, mixed equimolar, formed the beta constant-region primer covering TRBC1 and TRBC2. A 12-nucleotide UMI and the SP2 primer were added to the cDNA 3' end by oligonucleotide ligation. The ligated cDNA underwent four PCR rounds using SP2 and nested alpha and beta constant-region primers. TCRdb reprocessed the UMI-ligation and nested PCR reads with MiXCR, giving one entry per CDR3 protein. The data contain approximately 27,000 distinct CDR3 sequences, about 10% of them singletons.

The clonotype was recovered from a human donor in good health. Material for sequencing was effector memory CD4+ T cells from blood. The subset was: effector memory, CD45RA- CD27-. The rearrangement uses TRBV7-2 and TRBJ2-1, with D tentatively TRBD1 (5 bases). CDR3: CASSSLGVEQFF. CDR3 nucleotides: TGTGCCAGCAGCTCCTTAGGGGTTGAGCAGTTCTTC. The complete variable domain, with remaining parts taken from reference TRBV7-2 and TRBJ2-1, reads GAGVSQSPSNKVTEKGKDVELRCDPISGHTALYWYRQSLGQGLEFLIYFQGNSAPDKSGLPSDRFSAERTGGSVSTLTIQRTQQEDSAVYLCASSSLGVEQFFGPGTRLTVL.